The rows below give T cell receptor beta chains drawn from one sample of a study of tumor and adjacent non-tumor tissue in lung cancer. Each CDR3 protein is one row after TCRdb ran MiXCR on the multiplex PCR reads. The profile shows tens of thousands of distinct CDR3 sequences, around two thirds of them singletons. Specimen: distant non-tumor lung tissue. Every receptor here comes from a woman between 50 and 59 years old with non-small cell lung cancer. Both conserved end residues are part of each CDR3. The order of the fields is V gene, CDR3 length, CDR3 protein.

TRBV6-1	17	CTSSDRLAVGPRETQYF
TRBV12-3/TRBV12-4	13	CASSLCGVQPQHF
TRBV20-1	14	CSALRDPSTDTQYF
TRBV7-9	16	CAGTLLPTRLSETQNF
TRBV20-1	13	CSGVRGALDTQYF
TRBV11-3	16	CASSFGHGTKVGELFF
TRBV6-5	11	CASSRGGEQYF
TRBV28	12	CVSTGPLGGYTF
TRBV7-9	11	CASSLVWEKFF
TRBV20-1	14	CSASVPGAPDTQYF
TRBV20-1	14	CSARSPLQGNEQFF
TRBV5-1	17	CASSFGSSGLNTGELFF
TRBV6-6	13	CATTGQGANEQYF
TRBV5-4	13	CATGVSRANVLTF
TRBV11-2	14	CASSRGGIGDTQYF
TRBV11-1	15	CASSKQSFGANVLTF
TRBV4-3	16	CASSQQKGQYNSPLHF
TRBV11-2	15	CTSSFVADAYYEQFF
TRBV6-5	15	CASSPRTGLSQPQHF
TRBV5-1	11	CASSLSNEQFF
TRBV24-1	19	CTTSDDRDRGIRGSYEQYF
TRBV11-2	15	CASSMNTGDTYTQYF
TRBV11-1	14	CASSLLAGRDTQYF
TRBV5-1	15	CASSSMTGRSGEAFF
TRBV6-5	15	CTSKTELAGGKTQYF
TRBV4-1	16	CDSRQVGSGAYNEQFF
TRBV4-1	15	CASCQEVIGKGEQYF
TRBV20-1	12	CSVSDLDYGYTF
TRBV20-1	16	CSAQDRPGQRGYEQYF
TRBV6-5	15	CASRTSGRAYSEQFF
TRBV29-1	16	CSVELWGVRNTGGLLF
TRBV11-1	14	CASSPVRTKNEQFF
TRBV12-3/TRBV12-4	14	CASREQGYNSPLNF
TRBV5-1	16	CASSFDTLPGANVLTF
TRBV25-1	17	CASSDIELAGVQNEQFF
TRBV20-1	16	CSVREDPGLETGELFF
TRBV12-3/TRBV12-4	15	CVSRNRQANTGELFF
TRBV6-2/TRBV6-3	20	CTSSFESVIYVSGLNQPQHF
TRBV12-3/TRBV12-4	16	CASSLLRRGSTDMQYF
TRBV11-1	14	CSSSLSERPDTQYF
TRBV29-1	14	CSIKLHLLRETQYF
TRBV7-9	16	CASSLAVGGGKQPQHF
TRBV5-4	15	CASSPTAWSTDTQYF
TRBV20-1	13	CSAMTSDTDTQYF
TRBV12-2	14	CASRLVSLQETHYF
TRBV20-1	15	CSARSIEGPPYDQYF
TRBV6-6	17	CASSGQGVTYSNEPQHF
TRBV20-1	14	CSAQFQVTQETQYF
TRBV29-1	13	CSVRATDTGTQCF
TRBV29-1	11	CNVRKIGELFF
TRBV4-3	13	CSSSQVRVTEQYF
TRBV24-1	16	CATSDPGSPLQETQYF
TRBV29-1	14	CSVTGGLLKTEAFF
TRBV20-1	13	CSAWEGGNTEAFF
TRBV6-1	14	CASSGGTTTYGYIF
TRBV12-3/TRBV12-4	13	CASSLRENQPQHF
TRBV30	15	CAWSVRLALTDTQYF
TRBV11-2	15	CASNSAAASIDTQYF